The present TCR beta chain was sequenced within a study of human T cells and chemical hapten exposure. Findings of the study overall: Donors, who had alopecia, may show an immune response that differs from healthy people's. Significantly more large CDR3 similarity clusters arose among expanded TCRs than among controls.

Authors' processing steps: Samples ranged from 23,224 to 690,600 TCRs, with a median of roughly 96,000. TCRdb reprocessed the RACE reads with MiXCR, giving one entry per CDR3 protein. TCRdb, not the original authors, processed these V and J calls. Of some 110,000 distinct CDR3 sequences listed, 34% are singletons. About this clonotype: Its antigen is as yet unknown.

Trimming took 3 bases from V and 6 from J; bases not matched to a gene: 10. This CDR3 contains 16 residues. Germline V CDR1 and CDR2: MNHNY, SVGAGI (reference sequence). Sample time point: patch test 3, about 24 weeks after DPC sensitization. Treatment noted: therapeutic diphenylcyclopropenone sensitization with weekly scalp DPC. The study drew its donors from alopecia patients who were 18 to 70 years old and suitable for DPC. This TCR derives from a man aged 35-49 years with alopecia areata. Some clones in this sample may be carry-over from other donors' samples. The source material was whole blood, sampled in connection with sensitization to the hapten diphenylcyclopropenone (DPC). This chain joins TRBV6-6 and TRBJ2-7; TRBD2 aligns across 11 bases. CDR3: CASSYPGLAEGIEQYF. The CDR3 DNA is TGTGCCAGCAGTTATCCGGGACTAGCGGAGGGGATCGAGCAGTACTTC.